The 12 T cell receptor beta chains below were found in one sample sequenced in a study of naive and memory T cell subsets. The treatment denotes: skin biopsy from PPD injection site in Mantoux-positive individual. TCR cDNA received a 3' ligated oligonucleotide that carried a UMI. Amplification of ligated cDNA took four PCR rounds with SP2 and nested alpha and beta constant primers. MiXCR was run by TCRdb on the UMI-ligation and nested PCR reads, yielding one entry per CDR3 protein. The table has 20,000 to 25,000 distinct CDR3 sequences, around 6% seen once. The input for sequencing was skin, taken from a tuberculin skin test site. These TCRs come from an adult in good health.

Only a few counts were recorded for this clonotype. The J gene is TRBJ2-6, the V gene TRBV7-2; D uncertain. The length of the CDR3 is 15 residues. Trimming removed 2 bases at V and 4 bases at J, with 9 bases between. CDR1 and CDR2 (germline): SGHTA, FQGNSA. Here the CDR3 DNA reads TGTGCCAGCAGCTTACAGGCGCTCGGGGCCAACGTCCTGACTTTC. This gives the protein CASSLQALGANVLTF.

This clonotype came up many times. The chain carries TRBV2 and TRBJ2-1, with TRBD1 as a possible D gene (6 bases). Per germline, CDR1 SNHLY and CDR2 FYNNEI. The CDR3 spans 16 residues. V dropped 2 bases and J dropped 1 base, with 12 bases sitting between them. The CDR3 nucleotides are TGTGCCAGCAGTGAACAGGGGCCGGGGTCCTACAATGAGCAGTTCTTC. Translated: CASSEQGPGSYNEQFF.

In this sample, this clonotype turned up a few times. This chain connects TRBV9 to TRBJ1-3, with a tentative D call TRBD1 (5 bases). The V gene lost 4 bases and the J gene lost 2 bases, with 13 bases spanning the gap. Germline-derived CDR1 and CDR2 are SGDLS and YYNGEE. The CDR3 has 15 residues. Written as DNA, the CDR3 is TGTGCCAGCAGCTCGGCCGGGGGGACTGGAAACACCATATATTTT. Translating it yields CASSSAGGTGNTIYF. Together with reference TRBV9 and TRBJ1-3, the CDR3 gives the full variable domain: DSGVTQTPKHLITATGQRVTLRCSPRSGDLSVYWYQQSLDQGLQFLIQYYNGEERAKGNILERFSAQQFPDLHSELNLSSLELGDSALYFCASSSAGGTGNTIYFGEGSWLTVV.

This clonotype occurred many times. The rearrangement links TRBV2 to TRBJ2-3; TRBD2 aligns across 8 bases. Germline assignment: CDR1 SNHLY and CDR2 FYNNEI. J was trimmed by 1 base and V by 2 bases; bases with no gene match: 5. The CDR3 runs to 16 residues. CDR3 in amino acids: CASSENQAGGTDTQYF. The CDR3 DNA follows: TGTGCCAGCAGTGAAAACCAAGCGGGGGGCACAGATACGCAGTATTTT.

This clonotype came up many times. The V call is TRBV18, the J call TRBJ2-1; D is perhaps TRBD2 (6 bases). The CDR3 contains 15 residues. Per the germline V gene, CDR1 is KGHSH and CDR2 is LQKENI. V was trimmed by 2 bases and J by 2 bases, leaving 10 bases between them. In nucleotides, the CDR3 is TGTGCCAGCTCACCAGGAGGGAGTCCCTACAATGAGCAGTTCTTC. Protein: CASSPGGSPYNEQFF.

The rearrangement links TRBV12-3 or TRBV12-4 to TRBJ2-6; D ambiguous. V dropped 5 bases and J dropped 1 base, with 6 bases sitting between them. The CDR3 totals 14 residues. The CDR3 DNA follows: TGTGCCAGCAGTCCCCCGTCTGGGGCCAACGTCCTGACTTTC. This translates into CASSPPSGANVLTF.

Many counts were recorded for this clonotype. The V gene is TRBV13, the J gene TRBJ1-3; D unclear. From germline, CDR1 is PRHDT and CDR2 FYEKMQ (reference sequence). With 5 bases removed from V and 0 bases from J, the gap between germline ends came to 5 bases. The CDR3 length is 13 residues. The CDR3 region has the DNA TGTGCCAGCAGCCCCCTCTCTGGAAACACCATATATTTT. Its protein product is CASSPLSGNTIYF.

This clonotype was recorded many times. The chain is built from TRBV6-2 or TRBV6-3 and TRBJ2-7, with TRBD1 identical over 8 bases. Germline-derived CDR1 and CDR2 are MNHEY and SVGEGT. The CDR3 spans 18 residues. The junction had 15 bases not matched to a gene; V was cut back by 2 bases and J by 3 bases. Written as DNA, the CDR3 is TGTGCCAGCAGTTACGCTCCCTCCAGGGGGCTATTTCTCTACGAGCAGTACTTC. Translation gives CASSYAPSRGLFLYEQYF.

This clonotype was detected only a few times. This chain joins TRBV19 and TRBJ1-1; D possibly corresponds to TRBD1 (5 bases). This CDR3 has 16 amino acids. Per the germline V gene, CDR1 is LNHDA and CDR2 is SQIVND (reference sequence). Trimming took off 5 bases at V and 0 bases at J, with 16 bases between the two ends. The CDR3 spells CASSPGTSRMNTEAFF. The CDR3 nucleotides read TGTGCCAGTAGTCCCGGGACCAGTCGAATGAACACTGAAGCTTTCTTT.

In its sample, this clonotype was seen a few times. The V and J genes are TRBV6-1 and TRBJ2-7; the D call may be TRBD1 or TRBD2 (5 bases each). With 0 bases removed from V and 2 bases from J, the gap between germline ends came to 14 bases. The CDR3 length is 16 residues. Germline CDR1 and CDR2: MNHNS and SASEGT. CDR3 nucleotide sequence: TGTGCCAGCAGTGAAGCCGGTGGGGGACGGGCCTACGAGCAGTACTTC. It encodes CASSEAGGGRAYEQYF.

Only a few counts were recorded for this clonotype. The rearrangement uses TRBV6-2 or TRBV6-3 and TRBJ1-5, with a weak D call TRBD1 (5 bases). The CDR3 has 14 amino acids. Trimming left V 8 bases short and J 4 bases short, with 15 bases between. Germline CDR1 is MNHEY and CDR2 is SVGEGT. The CDR3 loop is CASAEGQGNQPQHF. The CDR3 region has the DNA TGTGCCAGCGCCGAGGGGCAGGGAAATCAGCCCCAGCATTTT.

At least ten counts were recorded for this clonotype. The chain employs TRBV4-1 and TRBJ2-1, with 8 bases that match TRBD2. The CDR3 has 16 residues. Germline V gene data show CDR1 as MGHRA and CDR2 as YSYEKL. The junction had 11 bases not matched to a gene; V was cut back by 5 bases and J by 5 bases. The CDR3 DNA reads as TGCGCCAGCAGCTGGACTCCGGGACTAGTAGACAATGAGCAGTTCTTC. This sequence encodes CASSWTPGLVDNEQFF.